Below are 20 T cell receptor beta chains sequenced from a single sample in a study of blood T cell repertoires in COVID-19. Libraries were prepared by immunoSEQ multiplex PCR; TCRdb keeps only in-frame clonotypes and omits some of them. The sample gives almost 40,000 clones, more than 80% of which show up once; approximately 4.1% is in the top ten. Sequenced material: peripheral blood. The receptors were gathered from a man in his sixties with acute or convalescent COVID-19.

The rearrangement joins TRBV25-1 to TRBJ1-3, with D uncertain. Per germline, CDR1 MGHDK and CDR2 SYGVNS. Trimming left V 2 bases short and J 4 bases short, with 3 bases between. CDR3 length: 12 residues. The DNA for the CDR3 is TGTGCCAGCAGTGAACAGGGAAACACCATATATTTT. Its translation is CASSEQGNTIYF.

V and J are TRBV3-1 (or the pseudogene TRBV3-2) and TRBJ1-5, with 7 bases fitting TRBD1. CDR1 is LGHDT and CDR2 is YNNKEL in the germline V gene (reference sequence). V lost 4 bases to trimming and J lost 10 bases; unmatched junction nucleotides: 7. The CDR3 is 13 amino acids. Here the CDR3 reads CASSRGGDSPQHF. CDR3 nucleotides: TGTGCCAGCAGCCGCGGAGGGGACAGCCCCCAGCATTTT.

The CDR3 DNA follows: TGTGCCAGCTCACCGTTACAGGCAACTAATGAAAAACTGTTTTTT. This translates into CASSPLQATNEKLFF. The chain recombines TRBV18 with TRBJ1-4; perhaps TRBD1 as D (5 bases). The CDR3 totals 15 residues. V lost 3 bases and J 0 bases, leaving 8 bases between the germline ends. From germline, CDR1 is KGHSH and CDR2 LQKENI.

This chain uses TRBV7-2 with TRBJ1-1, with 10 bases fitting TRBD1. CDR1 is SGHTA, CDR2 FQGNSA, per germline. The length of the CDR3 is 16 residues. Trimming removed 3 bases from V and 5 bases from J; junction bases left unmatched: 9. CDR3 in amino acids: CASSFPRGTGVTEAFF. CDR3 nucleotide sequence: TGTGCCAGCAGCTTTCCCCGTGGGACAGGGGTTACTGAAGCTTTCTTT.

The rearrangement links TRBV7-2 to TRBJ1-1, with 7 bases matching TRBD1. V was pared by 5 bases and J by 11 bases, with 14 bases of the junction left unmatched. The V gene's germline CDR1 is SGHTA and CDR2 FQGNSA. The CDR3 runs to 14 residues. The CDR3 nucleotides are TGTGCCAGCAGCCCCAGACAGGGCCCCGGAGGGGCTTTCTTT. Translating gives CASSPRQGPGGAFF.

The chain joins TRBV6-6 to TRBJ1-5; 7 bases fit TRBD1. CDR1 and CDR2 from the germline V gene are MNHNY and SVGAGI (reference sequence). CDR3 length equals 14 residues. J was trimmed by 6 bases and V by 10 bases; bases with no gene match: 12. The CDR3 coding sequence is TGTGCCATAGGGTTCGCAGGGGGAGTTCAGCCCCAGCATTTT. This translates into CAIGFAGGVQPQHF.

The gene calls are TRBV2 and TRBJ1-6; 7 bases are a match to TRBD1. This CDR3 region has 15 residues. CDR1 and CDR2 (germline): SNHLY, FYNNEI. With 6 bases clipped from V and 9 bases from J, the junction kept 11 bases outside the gene matches. The CDR3 region is CASSDRDSYVSPLHF. CDR3 nucleotides: TGTGCCAGCAGCGACAGGGATAGTTATGTTTCACCCCTCCACTTT.

Points on this clone: This CDR3 is also generated by other DNA sequences in the sample. The V gene is TRBV7-8, the J gene TRBJ2-3; 8 bases fit TRBD2. The CDR3 covers 18 residues. The J segment lost 0 bases and the V segment lost 1 base, leaving 9 bases of the junction unmatched. CDR1 is SGHVS and CDR2 is FQNEAQ in the germline V gene. CDR3 in amino acids: CASSLGGGGRPSTDTQYF. CDR3 bases: TGTGCCAGCAGCTTAGGGGGGGGCGGGAGGCCGAGCACAGATACGCAGTATTTT.

A single count supports this clone. This rearrangement joins TRBV7-3 to TRBJ1-6; TRBD1 is a possible D gene (5 bases). The CDR3 is 14 amino acids. CDR1 and CDR2 (germline): SGHTA, FQGTGA. Trimming left V 0 bases short and J 9 bases short, with 9 bases between. The CDR3 sequence is CASSLTGPSSPLHF. The CDR3, as DNA: TGTGCCAGCAGCTTAACGGGGCCCAGTTCACCCCTCCACTTT.

The chain combines TRBV9 with TRBJ1-2; unclear D gene. V gave up 1 base and J gave up 2 bases, with 6 bases separating them. CDR3 size: 13 residues. Germline V gene sequence: CDR1 SGDLS, CDR2 YYNGEE. The CDR3 coding sequence is TGTGCCAGCAGCGTATCCATGAACTATGGCTACACCTTC. It yields the protein CASSVSMNYGYTF.

The chain is built from TRBV6-5 and TRBJ2-7; D may be TRBD1 (6 bases). V lost 10 bases, J lost 0 bases, and 16 bases lay in between. CDR3 size: 14 residues. CDR1 is MNHEY, CDR2 SVGAGI, per germline. The DNA of the CDR3 is TGTGCCATACAGGGTTTCCCAAGCTCCTACGAGCAGTACTTC. The encoded protein is CAIQGFPSSYEQYF.

The chain carries TRBV7-2 and TRBJ2-7, with D maybe TRBD1 (7 bases). The CDR3 runs 13 residues. V was cut by 1 base and J by 7 bases, with 11 bases left in between. CDR1 is SGHTA and CDR2 is FQGNSA in the germline V gene. CDR3 loop: CASSLGQGGEQYF. The CDR3, as DNA: TGTGCCAGCAGCTTAGGCCAGGGGGGTGAGCAGTACTTC.

CDR3 sequence (DNA): TGTGCCAGCAGTGAAGCGGGAGCTCTCTCCGGGGCGCAGTATTTT. Translating gives CASSEAGALSGAQYF. The rearrangement joins TRBV6-1 to TRBJ2-3, with a weak D call TRBD2 (5 bases). V lost 0 bases and J 10 bases, leaving 17 bases between the germline ends. From germline, CDR1 is MNHNS and CDR2 SASEGT. The CDR3 sequence is 15 residues long.

V usage is TRBV5-1 and J usage is TRBJ2-3, with 8 bases aligning to TRBD2. The length of the CDR3 is 15 residues. Per germline, CDR1 SGHRS and CDR2 YFSETQ. Losses at the gene ends were 4 bases for V and 1 base for J; bases not matched to a gene: 5. The CDR3 DNA sequence: TGCGCCAGCAGCCTCTTGACTAGCGGCACAGATACGCAGTATTTT. Its translation: CASSLLTSGTDTQYF.

As DNA, the CDR3 is TGTGCCAGTAGTCCAGGGACAGGGACCTTTGGCTACACCTTC. It translates to CASSPGTGTFGYTF. The chain uses TRBV19 and TRBJ1-2; 9 bases align to TRBD1. Germline assignment: CDR1 LNHDA and CDR2 SQIVND (reference sequence). V was clipped by 5 bases and J by 7 bases; unmatched bases: 8. The CDR3 loop spans 14 amino acids.

The V gene is TRBV11-3, the J gene TRBJ2-1; TRBD2 aligns across 11 bases. Germline CDR1 SGHNT, CDR2 YENEEA. The length of the CDR3 is 17 residues. With V trimmed by 5 bases and J by 2 bases, 8 bases remained unmatched. The DNA of the CDR3 is TGTGCCAGCAGCCCTCGGATAGCGGGGGGGGCCTACAATGAGCAGTTCTTC. It yields the protein CASSPRIAGGAYNEQFF.

This rearrangement joins TRBV7-3 to TRBJ1-1, with TRBD1 as a possible D gene (5 bases). V was cut by 1 base and J by 5 bases, with 11 bases left in between. The CDR3 covers 14 residues. CDR1 is SGHTA and CDR2 is FQGTGA in the germline V gene. CDR3 nucleotide sequence: TGTGCCAGCAGCTTAAGCGGGGACTCAACTGAAGCTTTCTTT. The encoded protein is CASSLSGDSTEAFF.

The rearrangement joins TRBV5-1 to TRBJ2-7, with 10 bases identical to TRBD1. The CDR3 consists of 15 residues. Germline loops: CDR1 SGHRS, CDR2 YFSETQ. V dropped 4 bases and J dropped 4; count of bases not matched to a gene: 8. CDR3 amino acids: CASSPVGQGRYEQYF. The CDR3 bases are TGCGCCAGCAGCCCGGTGGGACAGGGGAGGTACGAGCAGTACTTC.

The table lists this clone with a count of one. The chain carries TRBV30 and TRBJ1-2; D is unclear. Germline CDR1 and CDR2: GTSNPN and SVGIG (reference sequence). The germline V and J ends were trimmed by 5 bases and 4 bases, with 14 bases remaining between them. The CDR3 is made up of 13 amino acids. In nucleotides, the CDR3 is TGTGCCTGGGTCCGCACGGGATTCTATGGCTACACCTTC. This sequence encodes CAWVRTGFYGYTF.

This chain links TRBV5-8 with TRBJ2-7; D remains unclear. The CDR3 runs 13 residues. V was trimmed by 3 bases and J by 2 bases, leaving 9 bases between them. From germline, CDR1 is SGHTS and CDR2 YDEGEE. The DNA for the CDR3 is TGTGCCAGCAGCTCGACAACAACCTACGAGCAGTACTTC. It is translated as CASSSTTTYEQYF.